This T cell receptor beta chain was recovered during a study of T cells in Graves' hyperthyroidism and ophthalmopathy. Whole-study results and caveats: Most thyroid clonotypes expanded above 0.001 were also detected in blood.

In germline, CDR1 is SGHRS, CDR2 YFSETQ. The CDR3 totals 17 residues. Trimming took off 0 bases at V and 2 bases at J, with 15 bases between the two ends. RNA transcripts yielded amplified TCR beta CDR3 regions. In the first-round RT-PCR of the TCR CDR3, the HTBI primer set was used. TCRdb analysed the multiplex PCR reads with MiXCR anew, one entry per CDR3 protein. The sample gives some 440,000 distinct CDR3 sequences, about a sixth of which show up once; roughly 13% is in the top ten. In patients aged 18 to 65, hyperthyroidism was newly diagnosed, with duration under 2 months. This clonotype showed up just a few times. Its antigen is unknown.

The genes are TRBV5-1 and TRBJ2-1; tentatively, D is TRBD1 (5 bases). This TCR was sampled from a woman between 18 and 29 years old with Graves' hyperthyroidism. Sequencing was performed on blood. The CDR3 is CASSLGFGAPPYNEQFF. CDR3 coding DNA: TGCGCCAGCAGCTTGGGTTTTGGGGCCCCCCCCTACAATGAGCAGTTCTTC.